These 31 T cell receptor beta chains share one sample of origin, sequenced in a study of blood T cell repertoires in COVID-19. TCRdb keeps only in-frame clones here, not all; method: immunoSEQ multiplex PCR. Seen here are more than 200,000 clones, 80% to 90% observed once, and the top ten hold roughly 3.7%. The sample consisted of PBMCs or T cells enriched from blood (not recorded which). Source of these receptors: a woman aged 25 to 39 who had been exposed to COVID-19.

The V and J genes are TRBV6-1 and TRBJ2-7, with 9 bases identical to TRBD2. CDR3 length: 16 residues. Trimming took 4 bases from V and 3 from J; bases not matched to a gene: 10. CDR1 is MNHNS, CDR2 SASEGT, per germline. CDR3 coding DNA: TGTGCCAGCAGTGGACGGTGGGAACTAGCGGGCTACGAGCAGTACTTC. It encodes CASSGRWELAGYEQYF.

This clone was seen a few times. A junction end diverges from the germline sequence, so it may reflect a read error. This chain joins TRBV29-1 and TRBJ1-2; TRBD1 aligns across 7 bases. The CDR3 sequence is 15 residues long. The germline gives CDR1 SQVTM, CDR2 ANQGSEA. CDR3 residues: CSVEGTEKGNYGYTF. The CDR3 nucleotides read TGCAGCGTGGAAGGGACAGAGAAAGGGAACTATGGCTACACCTTC.

This sequence joins TRBV18 and TRBJ2-5; D not certain. CDR3 length: 12 residues. The germline V gene has CDR1 KGHSH and CDR2 LQKENI. The V and J ends lost 2 bases and 7 bases respectively, with 8 bases between them. CDR3 sequence (DNA): TGTGCCAGCTCACCAAGGTCAGGGACCCAGTACTTC. Residues: CASSPRSGTQYF.

This clone was recorded only once. The chain couples TRBV11-2 to TRBJ2-7, with TRBD2 matching 7 bases. V dropped 0 bases and J dropped 3; count of bases not matched to a gene: 8. The V gene's germline CDR1 is SGHAT and CDR2 FQNNGV. There are 16 residues in the CDR3. CDR3 region: CASSLDTAGANYEQYF. In DNA, the CDR3 is TGTGCCAGCAGCTTAGATACGGCGGGAGCTAACTACGAGCAGTACTTC.

The genes are TRBV27 and TRBJ1-6; 9 bases fit TRBD1. The CDR3 totals 14 residues. The J segment lost 7 bases and the V segment lost 8 bases, leaving 6 bases of the junction unmatched. CDR1 and CDR2 (germline): MNHEY, SMNVEV (reference sequence). CDR3 sequence reads: CASLETGGNSPLHF. CDR3 in DNA: TGTGCCAGCCTGGAGACAGGGGGAAATTCACCCCTCCACTTT.

This sequence joins TRBV18 and TRBJ2-2; the match to TRBD2 covers 7 bases. J was trimmed by 0 bases and V by 3 bases; bases with no gene match: 22. Germline-derived CDR1 and CDR2 are KGHSH and LQKENI. The CDR3 is made up of 22 amino acids. The CDR3 DNA sequence: TGTGCCAGCTCACCTTTCGTCCCCCCCTTAGACATAGCGGGCGCGAACACCGGGGAGCTGTTTTTT. Translating gives CASSPFVPPLDIAGANTGELFF.

This clone has a single count. The rearrangement joins TRBV7-9 to TRBJ2-1; 8 bases line up with TRBD2. The length of the CDR3 is 15 residues. V lost 5 bases to trimming and J lost 0 bases; unmatched junction nucleotides: 3. Germline assignment: CDR1 SEHNR and CDR2 FQNEAQ (reference sequence). CDR3 sequence (DNA): TGTGCCAGCAGCGATAGCGGGGTCTCCTACAATGAGCAGTTCTTC. It specifies CASSDSGVSYNEQFF.

Here the CDR3 DNA reads TGTGCCAGCAGCTTACAGGGCTCTGGAAACACCATATATTTT. Translating gives CASSLQGSGNTIYF. This chain uses TRBV7-9 with TRBJ1-3; tentatively, D is TRBD1 (5 bases). Germline CDR1 reads SEHNR; CDR2 reads FQNEAQ (reference sequence). The CDR3 consists of 14 residues. Trimming cost V 2 bases and J 0 bases, with 5 bases left between them.

In DNA, the CDR3 is TGTGCCAGCAGCCCCCTGGCCTTACTATCCTACAATGAGCAGTTCTTC. Residues: CASSPLALLSYNEQFF. The V and J genes are TRBV7-2 and TRBJ2-1; D uncertain. Trimming took off 5 bases at V and 1 base at J, with 15 bases between the two ends. The CDR3 covers 16 residues. Germline assignment: CDR1 SGHTA and CDR2 FQGNSA.

The V and J genes are TRBV11-3 and TRBJ2-2; D possibly corresponds to TRBD1 (6 bases). Germline CDR1 reads SGHNT; CDR2 reads YENEEA. Deletions cut 5 bases from V and 7 bases from J, with 11 bases between. CDR3 size: 13 residues. The CDR3 reads CASSTRGGGELFF. CDR3 nucleotides: TGTGCCAGCAGCACTCGAGGGGGCGGGGAGCTGTTTTTT.

This clone has only one observation. The chain uses TRBV5-8 and TRBJ1-4; 7 positions agree with TRBD1. The trim removed 3 bases at V and 6 bases at J, leaving 8 bases unmatched. The CDR3 runs to 15 residues. Germline V gives CDR1 SGHTS, CDR2 YDEGEE. CDR3 protein: CASSSEGQKYEKLFF. The CDR3 DNA reads as TGTGCCAGCAGCTCGGAGGGACAGAAATATGAAAAACTGTTTTTT.

The chain employs TRBV10-1 and TRBJ2-7, with 9 bases that match TRBD2. Trimming took 0 bases from V and 7 from J; bases not matched to a gene: 10. Germline CDR1 reads WNHNN; CDR2 reads SYGVQD (reference sequence). The CDR3 runs 16 residues. This chain's CDR3 is CASSESGIAGVSEQYF. CDR3 bases: TGCGCCAGCAGTGAGTCGGGAATAGCGGGAGTGTCGGAGCAGTACTTC.

The genes are TRBV28 and TRBJ2-2; no clear D gene. Germline V gene data show CDR1 as MDHEN and CDR2 as SYDVKM. This CDR3 contains 13 residues. V was shortened by 3 bases and J by 6 bases, with 8 bases between the two germline ends. The CDR3 DNA sequence: TGTGCCAGCAGTTTTTTCCGGTCCGGGGAGCTGTTTTTT. Its protein product is CASSFFRSGELFF.

The sample holds a few counts of this clone. This chain connects TRBV5-6 to TRBJ2-7; possibly TRBD1 for D (7 bases). CDR3 size: 16 residues. Per the germline V gene, CDR1 is SGHDT and CDR2 is YYEEEE. V shed 0 bases and J shed 3 bases, with 16 bases lying between them. CDR3 bases: TGTGCCAGCAGCTTGGCCGGGGGACAGAACATCTACGAGCAGTACTTC. This gives the protein CASSLAGGQNIYEQYF.

This clone came up once. The chain links TRBV2 to TRBJ1-1, with 8 nucleotides matching TRBD1. J was trimmed by 0 bases and V by 6 bases; bases with no gene match: 12. The CDR3 has 17 residues. In germline, CDR1 is SNHLY, CDR2 FYNNEI. The CDR3 DNA follows: TGTGCCAGCAGCATACTACAGGGGGGTGGGATGAACACTGAAGCTTTCTTT. Its protein product is CASSILQGGGMNTEAFF.

This chain connects TRBV5-1 to TRBJ2-5, with TRBD1 matching 9 bases. This CDR3 is 13 amino acids long. Germline-derived CDR1 and CDR2 are SGHRS and YFSETQ. Trimming took 3 bases from V and 5 from J; bases not matched to a gene: 2. CDR3 in amino acids: CASSWTGAETQYF. The DNA of the CDR3 is TGCGCCAGCAGCTGGACAGGGGCGGAGACCCAGTACTTC. The whole variable domain, remainder taken from reference TRBV5-1 and TRBJ2-5, is KAGVTQTPRYLIKTRGQQVTLSCSPISGHRSVSWYQQTPGQGLQFLFEYFSETQRNKGNFPGRFSGRQFSNSRSEMNVSTLELGDSALYLCASSWTGAETQYFGPGTRLLVL.

The chain has TRBV5-1 and TRBJ1-4; D not certain. The ends were cut back, 4 bases at V and 8 bases at J, with 18 bases in the middle. The CDR3 sequence is 15 residues long. Germline CDR1 SGHRS, CDR2 YFSETQ. DNA for the CDR3: TGCGCCAGCAGCCCCCCGGGAGGCACAAGGGAAAAACTGTTTTTT. The encoded protein is CASSPPGGTREKLFF.

In DNA, the CDR3 is TGTGCCAGCAGTGACCGGGACTCTGAAGCTTTCTTT. The encoded protein is CASSDRDSEAFF. The chain joins TRBV27 to TRBJ1-1; possible D gene TRBD1, 5 bases. The CDR3 is made up of 12 amino acids. CDR1 is MNHEY and CDR2 is SMNVEV in the germline V gene (reference sequence). Trimming cost V 5 bases and J 6 bases, with 10 bases left between them.

The chain combines TRBV4-1 with TRBJ2-2, with 7 bases matching TRBD2. Germline V CDR1 and CDR2: MGHRA, YSYEKL. With V trimmed by 1 base and J by 6 bases, 8 bases remained unmatched. The CDR3 is 16 amino acids. CDR3 DNA sequence: TGCGCCAGCAGCCAAGCGGGGGGTACAGGTCCCGGGGAGCTGTTTTTT. This encodes CASSQAGGTGPGELFF.

The chain combines TRBV5-6 with TRBJ1-5; D remains ambiguous. V was trimmed by 0 bases and J by 1 base, leaving 11 bases between them. Per the germline V gene, CDR1 is SGHDT and CDR2 is YYEEEE. The CDR3 length is 16 residues. CDR3 nucleotides: TGTGCCAGCAGCTTGGCTAGTCAACAAAGCAATCAGCCCCAGCATTTT. This gives the protein CASSLASQQSNQPQHF.

The rearrangement uses TRBV11-2 and TRBJ1-2, with TRBD1 matching 7 bases. Germline CDR1 is SGHAT and CDR2 is FQNNGV. The CDR3 is 12 residues long. The V segment lost 5 bases and the J segment 8 bases; nucleotides outside the gene matches: 5. CDR3 nucleotide sequence: TGTGCCAGCAGCCAGACAGGGTACGGCTACACCTTC. It codes for CASSQTGYGYTF.

V and J are TRBV18 and TRBJ1-4; D remains unclear. This CDR3 is 16 amino acids long. Deletions cut 3 bases from V and 3 bases from J, with 14 bases between. Germline-derived CDR1 and CDR2 are KGHSH and LQKENI. CDR3 loop: CASSPTLHMPNEKLFF. The CDR3 nucleotides are TGTGCCAGCTCACCTACATTACACATGCCTAATGAAAAACTGTTTTTT.

The genes are TRBV4-1 and TRBJ2-1; D remains ambiguous. V was shortened by 6 bases and J by 3 bases, with 15 bases between the two germline ends. This CDR3 comprises 15 residues. The germline V gene encodes CDR1 MGHRA and CDR2 YSYEKL. This CDR3 is CASSITTEIYNEQFF. The CDR3 bases are TGCGCCAGCAGTATAACAACCGAAATCTACAATGAGCAGTTCTTC.

This rearrangement joins TRBV30 to TRBJ2-3; 8 bases align to TRBD2. The V segment lost 3 bases and the J segment 2 bases; nucleotides outside the gene matches: 7. This CDR3 spans 15 amino acids. Germline CDR1 reads GTSNPN; CDR2 reads SVGIG (reference sequence). The CDR3 DNA reads as TGTGCCTGGAGCCCTGGACTAGCCGACACAGATACGCAGTATTTT. The encoded protein is CAWSPGLADTDTQYF.

The chain recombines TRBV4-1 with TRBJ1-1, with D possibly matching TRBD1 (6 bases). The germline V gene has CDR1 MGHRA and CDR2 YSYEKL. The CDR3 has 16 amino acids. V was shortened by 1 base and J by 2 bases, with 14 bases between the two germline ends. The CDR3, as DNA: TGCGCCAGCAGCCAAGGAGGGGGACGGACAAACACTGAAGCTTTCTTT. Its translation is CASSQGGGRTNTEAFF.

The V call is TRBV3-1 (or the pseudogene TRBV3-2), the J call TRBJ1-2; TRBD1 matches at 8 bases. The trim removed 4 bases at V and 5 bases at J, leaving 12 bases unmatched. The CDR3 extends over 16 amino acids. Germline V lookup: CDR1 LGHDT, CDR2 YNNKEL (reference sequence). The CDR3 loop reads CASSPRGQGASYGYTF. CDR3 DNA sequence: TGTGCCAGCAGCCCAAGAGGGCAGGGGGCGAGTTATGGCTACACCTTC.

The V call is TRBV2, the J call TRBJ1-5, with TRBD1 matching 8 bases. V was clipped by 4 bases and J by 5 bases; unmatched bases: 4. Germline loops: CDR1 SNHLY, CDR2 FYNNEI. The CDR3 covers 14 residues. Here the CDR3 DNA reads TGTGCCAGCAGTGTTACAGGGGGAGATCAGCCCCAGCATTTT. Protein sequence: CASSVTGGDQPQHF.

The rearrangement uses TRBV19 and TRBJ1-1; D may be TRBD1 (5 bases). V was clipped by 3 bases and J by 6 bases, with 8 bases between them. The CDR3 sequence is 12 residues long. Germline CDR1 is LNHDA and CDR2 is SQIVND (reference sequence). CDR3 nucleotides: TGTGCCAGTAGTATTCGGGGGGCTGAAGCTTTCTTT. As protein: CASSIRGAEAFF.

This chain links TRBV3-1 (or the pseudogene TRBV3-2) with TRBJ1-2; D unclear. The CDR3 extends over 13 amino acids. Trimming left V 2 bases short and J 6 bases short, with 10 bases between. CDR1 and CDR2 from the germline V gene are LGHDT and YNNKEL (reference sequence). CDR3 residues: CASSQFTGNGYTF. In nucleotides, the CDR3 is TGTGCCAGCAGCCAATTCACGGGAAATGGCTACACCTTC.

This chain uses TRBV25-1 with TRBJ1-1; 8 nucleotides line up with TRBD1. Germline V gene lookup returns CDR1 MGHDK and CDR2 SYGVNS. This CDR3 contains 15 residues. With V trimmed by 5 bases and J by 5 bases, 10 bases remained unmatched. The DNA of the CDR3 is TGTGCCAGCAGTCCCCTAGACAGGGGTGGGACTGAAGCTTTCTTT. It specifies CASSPLDRGGTEAFF.

The chain combines TRBV14 with TRBJ1-2; 8 bases line up with TRBD1. V lost 0 bases to trimming and J lost 4 bases; unmatched junction nucleotides: 7. From germline, CDR1 is SGHDN and CDR2 FVKESK. The CDR3 consists of 16 residues. As DNA, the CDR3 is TGTGCCAGCAGCCAAGAGGACAGGGAAGGCGTCTATGGCTACACCTTC. Encoded protein: CASSQEDREGVYGYTF.